This entry is about one T cell receptor (beta chain). One end of the junction does not line up with germline, which may come from a read error. This entry comes from a study of control samples from healthy donors and cancer patients. The germline gives CDR1 SNHLY, CDR2 FYNNEI. CDR3 length: 17 residues. Data came from immunoSEQ multiplex PCR; TCRdb stores just in-frame clones and leaves some out. The table lists over 150,000 clones, 91% of them singletons, with 2% to 2.5% in the top ten. Sequences were obtained from blood. The source is a woman aged 35 to 49 in good health. This chain connects TRBV2 to TRBJ1-5; the D gene is possibly TRBD1 (5 bases). The CDR3 is CASSEASLGQRNQPQHF. Here the CDR3 DNA reads TGTGCCAGCAGCGAAGCATCCTTGGGGCAGAGAAATCAGCCCCAGCATTTT.